The 27 T cell receptor beta chains listed next were all sequenced from one sample in a study of molecular identifiers for immune sequencing clone quantification. TCRdb analysed the PCR reads with MiXCR anew, one entry per CDR3 protein. The table lists about 640,000 distinct CDR3 sequences, about 20% of them singletons, with roughly 0.9% in the top ten. Sequencing was performed on naive CD8+ T cells from blood, with Jurkat cell RNA spiked in. Described subset: FACS-sorted CD8+CD4-CCR7+CD45RA+ naive T cells. The receptors were gathered from a human donor in good health. Some libraries in this study had Jurkat cell RNA spiked in.

The sample holds many counts of this clonotype. The rearrangement links TRBV6-5 to TRBJ1-1; the D is unclear. Trimming left V 0 bases short and J 5 bases short, with 7 bases between. From germline, CDR1 is MNHEY and CDR2 SVGAGI. CDR3 length equals 13 residues. CDR3 residues: CASSYSPDTEAFF. The CDR3 nucleotides read TGTGCCAGCAGTTACTCGCCTGATACTGAAGCTTTCTTT.

Many counts were recorded for this clonotype. CDR3 amino acids: CASSESASANQPQHF. The CDR3 DNA is TGTGCCAGCAGTGAATCCGCGTCAGCGAATCAGCCCCAGCATTTT. This sequence joins TRBV25-1 and TRBJ1-5, with D hard to call. The germline V gene has CDR1 MGHDK and CDR2 SYGVNS. The CDR3 sequence is 15 residues long. V was shortened by 1 base and J by 4 bases, with 11 bases between the two germline ends.

A word on this clonotype: A read error is possible here, since a much larger clone lies one base away. The chain links TRBV7-6 to TRBJ2-3; D not resolved. V lost 5 bases, J lost 5 bases, and 17 bases lay in between. The CDR3 is 15 residues long. Per germline, CDR1 SGHVS and CDR2 FNYEAQ. CDR3 DNA sequence: TGTGCCAGCAGCCCGCCTGCCGGTTACATAGATACGCAGTATTTT. This translates into CASSPPAGYIDTQYF.

This clonotype was recorded at least ten times. The chain combines TRBV4-3 with TRBJ2-3; possibly TRBD2 for D (6 bases). The germline V gene has CDR1 LGHNA and CDR2 YSLEER. This CDR3 is 15 amino acids long. V was trimmed by 0 bases and J by 6 bases, leaving 13 bases between them. In DNA, the CDR3 is TGCGCCAGCAGCCAAGATTACGGAGGGAGGGATACGCAGTATTTT. It codes for CASSQDYGGRDTQYF.

This clonotype has at least ten counts. V is TRBV5-8 and J is TRBJ2-1, with TRBD2 identical over 14 bases. Germline lookup yields CDR1 SGHTS and CDR2 YDEGEE. This CDR3 spans 16 amino acids. The V segment lost 0 bases and the J segment 7 bases; nucleotides outside the gene matches: 3. The CDR3 is CASSLGTSGGLNEQFF. The DNA for the CDR3 is TGTGCCAGCAGCTTGGGGACTAGCGGGGGGCTTAATGAGCAGTTCTTC.

This clonotype was observed at least ten times. V gene TRBV7-2 combines with J gene TRBJ2-7, with D possibly matching TRBD2 (5 bases). The ends were cut back, 3 bases at V and 2 bases at J, with 11 bases in the middle. CDR3 length: 14 amino acids. Germline V gene data show CDR1 as SGHTA and CDR2 as FQGNSA. CDR3 nucleotide sequence: TGTGCCAGCAGCTTCTACAGCGGTCCCTACGAGCAGTACTTC. Its translation is CASSFYSGPYEQYF.

This clonotype was recorded a few times. The J gene is TRBJ2-1, the V gene TRBV5-1, with D perhaps given as TRBD1 or TRBD2 (6 bases each). Trimming left V 7 bases short and J 16 bases short, with 18 bases between. The germline gives CDR1 SGHRS, CDR2 YFSETQ. The CDR3 consists of 11 residues. CDR3 nucleotide sequence: TGCGCCAGCTGGGACGGGGGCGGTTTTTTCTTC. This translates into CASWDGGGFFF.

V usage is TRBV5-6 and J usage is TRBJ2-2; 8 nucleotides match TRBD2. Germline assignment: CDR1 SGHDT and CDR2 YYEEEE. CDR3 length: 17 residues. The J segment lost 6 bases and the V segment lost 0 bases, leaving 10 bases of the junction unmatched. The CDR3 sequence is CASSLDRTSPTPGELFF. CDR3 sequence (DNA): TGTGCCAGCAGCTTGGACAGGACTAGCCCCACACCCGGGGAGCTGTTTTTT.

This clonotype was seen repeatedly, ten times or more. The V and J genes are TRBV14 and TRBJ2-7, with D uncertain. The ends were cut back, 3 bases at V and 6 bases at J, with 6 bases in the middle. The CDR3 totals 11 residues. Per germline, CDR1 SGHDN and CDR2 FVKESK. DNA for the CDR3: TGTGCCAGCAGCCACAGCCGCGAGCAGTACTTC. It yields the protein CASSHSREQYF.

About this clonotype itself: Compared with germline, one end of the junction differs, possibly owing to a read error. V usage is TRBV28 and J usage is TRBJ1-5, with D unresolved. This CDR3 comprises 20 residues. From germline, CDR1 is MDHEN and CDR2 SYDVKM. CDR3 sequence reads: CASNEGPVGGSVGLNQPQRF. The CDR3 DNA follows: TGTGCCAGCAATGAAGGCCCCGTGGGAGGGAGCGTTGGGTTAAATCAGCCCCAGCGTTTT.

This clonotype was recorded many times. The rearrangement uses TRBV6-2 or TRBV6-3 and TRBJ2-7; no definite D call. The CDR3 is 11 amino acids. CDR1 and CDR2 (germline): MNHEY, SVGEGT. Deletions cut 2 bases from V and 5 bases from J, with 4 bases between. The CDR3 sequence is CASSYVDEQYF. CDR3 coding DNA: TGTGCCAGCAGTTACGTGGACGAGCAGTACTTC.

This clonotype showed up many times. The CDR3 sequence: CASSSPGQGYGNTIYF. The CDR3 nucleotides read TGTGCCAGCAGCTCCCCGGGACAGGGGTACGGAAACACCATATATTTT. The genes are TRBV7-2 and TRBJ1-3; 10 bases are shared with TRBD1. The CDR3 covers 16 residues. V gave up 4 bases and J gave up 4 bases; unmatched junction bases: 7. Germline assignment: CDR1 SGHTA and CDR2 FQGNSA.

This clonotype was counted many times. This CDR3 reads CASSQEGWTDTQYF. The DNA of the CDR3 is TGCGCCAGCAGCCAAGAGGGATGGACAGATACGCAGTATTTT. The chain carries TRBV4-1 and TRBJ2-3; D remains unclear. The CDR3 covers 14 residues. Germline CDR1 MGHRA, CDR2 YSYEKL. The V gene lost 0 bases and the J gene lost 3 bases, with 7 bases spanning the gap.

This clonotype came up many times. The chain is built from TRBV29-1 and TRBJ1-4, with D tentatively TRBD1 (6 bases). CDR3 length: 13 residues. Germline loops: CDR1 SQVTM, CDR2 ANQGSEA. Trimming cost V 6 bases and J 4 bases, with 12 bases left between them. CDR3 bases: TGCAGCGTCCGGGACAACTATAATGAAAAACTGTTTTTT. The encoded protein is CSVRDNYNEKLFF.

Details on this clonotype: A clone one base away is much larger, so this may be a read error. This chain links TRBV20-1 with TRBJ2-7; TRBD1 matches at 9 bases. The germline V gene encodes CDR1 DFQATT and CDR2 SNEGSKA (reference sequence). The CDR3 contains 15 residues. V shed 1 base and J 3 bases; nucleotides not matched to a gene: 7. CDR3 loop: CSARGRTGGLYEQYF. The CDR3 nucleotides read TGCAGTGCTAGAGGTCGAACAGGGGGCCTCTACGAGCAGTACTTC.

In regard to this clonotype: Just one base apart from a much larger clone, this may be a read error. The rearrangement uses TRBV6-5 and TRBJ2-2, with D hard to call. This CDR3 is built from 12 residues. Trimming cost V 8 bases and J 5 bases, with 9 bases left between them. Germline V lookup: CDR1 MNHEY, CDR2 SVGAGI. This chain's CDR3 is CASGSSTGELFF. The DNA of the CDR3 is TGTGCCAGCGGTTCCAGTACCGGGGAGCTGTTTTTT.

At least ten counts were recorded for this clonotype. The gene calls are TRBV6-5 and TRBJ1-5, with TRBD1 matching over 8 bases. The junction had 4 bases not matched to a gene; V was cut back by 4 bases and J by 2 bases. The CDR3 has 15 residues. Germline loops: CDR1 MNHEY, CDR2 SVGAGI. The CDR3 DNA reads TGTGCCAGCAGTTCCAGGGGGCTCGGCAATCAGCCCCAGCATTTT. This gives the protein CASSSRGLGNQPQHF.

There are a few counts of this clonotype. The rearrangement uses TRBV6-5 and TRBJ1-2; D gene ambiguous. Trimming removed 0 bases at V and 6 bases at J, with 26 bases between. CDR1 is MNHEY and CDR2 is SVGAGI in the germline V gene. The CDR3 has 19 residues. CDR3 in DNA: TGTGCCAGCAGTTACTCGATAGAGGTCCCATCCCCCCTATTCAATGGCTACACCTTC. It specifies CASSYSIEVPSPLFNGYTF.

This clonotype appeared a few times. Its ends do not fully match the called genes, so a read error is possible. V gene TRBV12-3 or TRBV12-4 combines with J gene TRBJ1-1; D call uncertain. The CDR3 totals 12 residues. The CDR3 loop reads CARSSMNTEAFF. CDR3 DNA sequence: TGTGCCCGCAGTTCCATGAACACTGAAGCTTTCTTT.

This clonotype was recorded many times. V and J are TRBV28 and TRBJ1-1; D is perhaps TRBD1 (6 bases). The length of the CDR3 is 15 residues. The V and J ends lost 3 bases and 1 base respectively, with 12 bases between them. Germline V lookup: CDR1 MDHEN, CDR2 SYDVKM. The chain's CDR3 is CASSFGGPPNTEAFF. The CDR3 nucleotides are TGTGCCAGCAGTTTCGGGGGGCCCCCGAACACTGAAGCTTTCTTT.

Ten or more counts support this clonotype. The CDR3 bases are TGCGCCAGCAGTGGGGGTCTAGCGGGGGGAACAGATACGCAGTATTTT. Amino acid sequence: CASSGGLAGGTDTQYF. J is TRBJ2-3 and V is TRBV10-2; TRBD2 aligns across 11 bases. This CDR3 region has 16 residues. The ends lost 4 bases at V and 3 bases at J; junction bases unmatched: 6. Per germline, CDR1 WSHSY and CDR2 SAAADI.

In this sample, this clonotype turned up many times. V is TRBV4-3 and J is TRBJ2-5; 8 bases are a match to TRBD1. CDR3 length equals 15 residues. Germline V gene data show CDR1 as LGHNA and CDR2 as YSLEER. V lost 0 bases and J lost 5; bases outside the gene matches: 5. In DNA, the CDR3 is TGCGCCAGCAGCCAAGACAGGGGGCGTGCGGAGACCCAGTACTTC. Its protein product is CASSQDRGRAETQYF.

This clonotype was detected ten times or more. In DNA form, the CDR3 reads TGTGCCAGCACATCGTCAAGACCGGGACAGGGATATTATAGCAATCAGCCCCAGCATTTT. This gives the protein CASTSSRPGQGYYSNQPQHF. The chain recombines TRBV6-2 or TRBV6-3 with TRBJ1-5; 9 positions agree with TRBD1. This CDR3 has 20 residues. With V trimmed by 7 bases and J by 0 bases, 19 bases remained unmatched. CDR1 and CDR2 (germline): MNHEY, SVGEGT.

About this clonotype itself: A junction boundary mismatches the germline segment, possibly from a read error. The chain couples TRBV30 to TRBJ1-3; the D gene is possibly TRBD1 (6 bases). From germline, CDR1 is GTSNPN and CDR2 SVGIG (reference sequence). This CDR3 region has 13 residues. CDR3 coding DNA: TGTGCCTGGAGTTCCGGGGGCGGAAACACCATGTATTTT. Its translation is CAWSSGGGNTMYF. Complete variable domain (other parts from reference TRBV30 and TRBJ1-3): SQTIHQWPATLVQPVGSPLSLECTVEGTSNPNLYWYRQAAGRGLQLLFYSVGIGQISSEVPQNLSASRPQDRQFILSSKKLLLSDSGFYLCAWSSGGGNTMYFGEGSWLTVV.

This clonotype came up a few times. A read error may produce the germline difference seen at one junction end. CDR3 amino acids: CANSLSRETQYF. The CDR3 bases are TGTGCCAACAGCTTAAGCAGGGAGACCCAGTACTTC. V usage is TRBV7-9 and J usage is TRBJ2-5; D is ambiguous. The length of the CDR3 is 12 residues. Germline CDR1 reads SEHNR; CDR2 reads FQNEAQ (reference sequence).

Notes on this clonotype: A much more abundant neighbour one base away suggests this may be a read error. J is TRBJ1-6 and V is TRBV7-2; 8 positions agree with TRBD1. Germline values: CDR1 SGHTA, CDR2 FQGNSA. The CDR3 has 15 amino acids. CDR3 sequence reads: CASSPRGLWNSPPHF. CDR3 DNA sequence: TGTGCCAGCAGCCCCAGGGGGCTTTGGAATTCACCCCCCCACTTT.

This clonotype appeared many times. The J gene is TRBJ1-5, the V gene TRBV28; unclear D gene. V was clipped by 2 bases and J by 6 bases, with 11 bases between them. Per the germline V gene, CDR1 is MDHEN and CDR2 is SYDVKM. The CDR3 covers 14 residues. CDR3 amino acids: CASSLIGLSQPQHF. CDR3 coding DNA: TGTGCCAGCAGTTTAATAGGGTTATCTCAGCCCCAGCATTTT.